A selection of T cell receptor beta chains follows, all from one sample in a study of Siglec-9 on CD8 T cells in melanoma. TCRdb's copy holds only in-frame clones and misses some; the assay was immunoSEQ multiplex PCR. This sample has around 39,000 clones, with about four fifths found just once. The sample was Siglec-9- CD8+ T cells sorted from blood. The receptors were gathered from a human donor in good health. Each CDR3 is given with its conserved first and last residue. Each record gives: V gene, D gene, J gene, clone size, CDR3 protein, CDR3 DNA. The D gene is left open where the match is weak. Expanded clones are given a class, and other clones once, few, many or no size at all.

TRBV7-9	TRBD2	TRBJ2-2	-	CASSPVPAGEWGGELFF	TGTGCCAGCAGCCCCGTCCCAGCGGGGGAGTGGGGCGGGGAGCTGTTTTTT
TRBV5-3	-	TRBJ2-2	-	CARSLPNLTGELFF	TGTGCCAGAAGCCTCCCCAATCTCACCGGGGAGCTGTTTTTT
TRBV27	TRBD1	TRBJ2-3	once	CASSLAAGTGGTDTQYF	TGTGCCAGCAGTTTGGCCGCCGGGACAGGGGGCACAGATACGCAGTATTTT
TRBV5-6	TRBD1	TRBJ2-3	-	CASSSGTAATQYF	TGTGCCAGCAGCTCAGGGACAGCAGCTACGCAGTATTTT
TRBV6-5	-	TRBJ1-1	-	CASSSPGLGHTEAFF	TGTGCCAGCAGTTCCCCGGGACTCGGGCACACTGAAGCTTTCTTT
TRBV5-6	TRBD1	TRBJ1-1	once	CASSLPPGQGTEAFF	TGTGCCAGCAGCCTGCCCCCGGGACAGGGGACCGAAGCTTTCTTT
TRBV11-3	TRBD1	TRBJ2-1	-	CASSSGTDFNEQFF	TGTGCCAGCAGCTCCGGGACAGACTTCAATGAGCAGTTCTTC
TRBV5-4	TRBD2	TRBJ2-7	-	CASSLGQAGGAYEQYF	TGTGCCAGCAGCTTGGGTCAAGCGGGAGGGGCCTACGAGCAGTACTTC
TRBV7-6	TRBD2	TRBJ2-3	-	CASSALAGVTDTQYF	TGTGCCAGCAGCGCTCTAGCGGGGGTCACAGATACGCAGTATTTT
TRBV7-2	-	TRBJ2-7	-	CASSLERAVYEQYF	TGTGCCAGCAGCTTAGAGCGAGCGGTCTACGAGCAGTACTTC
TRBV6-6	-	TRBJ1-1	once	CASRHDPEAFF	TGTGCCAGCAGGCACGATCCTGAAGCTTTCTTT
TRBV7-8	-	TRBJ2-1	-	CASTPTLLVGSEQFF	TGTGCCAGCACCCCCACGCTGTTAGTGGGCAGTGAGCAGTTCTTC
TRBV7-6	-	TRBJ2-5	-	CASREDGRETQYF	TGTGCCAGCAGGGAGGACGGTAGGGAGACCCAGTACTTC
TRBV21-1	-	TRBJ2-5	-	CASKGGTNVETQYF	TGTGCCAGCAAAGGGGGTACCAACGTAGAGACCCAGTACTTC
TRBV2	-	TRBJ1-3	once	CASRGGNTIYF	TGTGCCAGCAGGGGGGGAAACACCATATATTTT
TRBV4-1	TRBD2	TRBJ2-1	-	CASSHGGGANEQFF	TGCGCCAGCAGCCACGGCGGGGGGGCCAATGAGCAGTTCTTC
TRBV9	TRBD1	TRBJ1-1	few	CASSPGTGDTEAFF	TGTGCCAGCAGCCCCGGGACAGGTGACACTGAAGCTTTCTTT
TRBV5-3	-	TRBJ1-1	few	CARSLLHRGRIGAFF	TGTGCCAGAAGCCTATTACACCGGGGACGCATTGGAGCTTTCTTT
TRBV5-8	TRBD1	TRBJ1-4	-	CASSLGPGQGAAANEKLFF	TGTGCCAGCAGCTTGGGACCGGGACAGGGGGCGGCTGCTAATGAAAAACTGTTTTTT
TRBV4-1	-	TRBJ1-1	-	CASSPSQGAGTEAFF	TGCGCCAGCAGCCCGAGCCAGGGCGCGGGGACTGAAGCTTTCTTT
TRBV7-9	-	TRBJ2-6	-	CASSYPPGALSGANVLTF	TGTGCCAGCAGCTACCCCCCGGGCGCGTTGTCTGGGGCCAACGTCCTGACTTTC
TRBV6-1	TRBD1	TRBJ2-3	-	CASSSRDRDFDTQYF	TGTGCCAGCAGTTCCCGGGACAGGGATTTTGATACGCAGTATTTT
TRBV4-2	TRBD1	TRBJ1-2	-	CASSQALNIRDSYGYTF	TGTGCCAGCAGCCAAGCCCTTAATATCCGGGACAGCTATGGCTACACCTTC
TRBV11-3	-	TRBJ1-1	-	CASRIPDTAEAFF	TGTGCCAGCAGAATCCCGGATACCGCTGAAGCTTTCTTT
TRBV20-1	-	TRBJ2-1	-	CSARTGDEQFF	TGCAGTGCTAGGACGGGGGATGAGCAGTTCTTC
TRBV29-1	-	TRBJ2-2	-	CSVSQANTGELFF	TGCAGCGTGTCACAGGCGAACACCGGGGAGCTGTTTTTT
TRBV27	-	TRBJ2-3	few	CASSLTTNTDTQYF	TGTGCCAGCAGTTTGACAACCAACACAGATACGCAGTATTTT
TRBV28	-	TRBJ1-2	-	CASRQVEGDGYTF	TGTGCCAGCAGGCAGGTAGAGGGGGATGGCTACACCTTC
TRBV10-3	-	TRBJ2-1	-	CAISDSKSNSYNEQFF	TGTGCCATCAGTGACTCGAAGTCTAACTCCTACAATGAGCAGTTCTTC
TRBV19	-	TRBJ1-1	few	CASSTGAEAFF	TGTGCCAGTAGTACAGGGGCTGAAGCTTTCTTT
TRBV7-2	TRBD2	TRBJ2-7	once	CASSPLGGTSADYEQYF	TGTGCCAGCAGCCCATTAGGGGGGACTAGCGCCGATTACGAGCAGTACTTC
TRBV15	-	TRBJ1-1	-	CATSITSELNTEAFF	TGTGCCACCAGCATAACAAGTGAGTTGAACACTGAAGCTTTCTTT
TRBV28	TRBD2	TRBJ2-3	-	CASSSPPGLAGESEDTQYF	TGTGCCAGCAGTTCCCCCCCGGGACTAGCGGGAGAGTCGGAAGATACGCAGTATTTT
TRBV6-5	TRBD2	TRBJ2-3	once	CASTSGGVRTDTQYF	TGTGCCAGCACGAGCGGGGGGGTTCGCACAGATACGCAGTATTTT
TRBV9	-	TRBJ2-7	-	CASSPEPKGSYEQYF	TGTGCCAGCAGCCCCGAACCCAAGGGCTCCTACGAGCAGTACTTC
TRBV7-9	-	TRBJ1-5	-	CASSLEGGGGYQPQHF	TGTGCCAGCAGCTTAGAGGGAGGAGGGGGGTACCAGCCCCAGCATTTT
TRBV7-3	TRBD2	TRBJ2-3	-	CASSHTEGLAGGLGDTQYF	TGTGCCAGCAGCCATACCGAGGGACTAGCGGGGGGGCTGGGAGATACGCAGTATTTT
TRBV6-6	-	TRBJ1-5	-	CASSPDRTQHF	TGTGCCAGCAGTCCGGACAGAACCCAGCATTTT
TRBV10-3	TRBD1	TRBJ1-6	few	CATEQGMDNSPLHF	TGTGCCACGGAACAGGGGATGGATAATTCACCCCTCCACTTT
TRBV28	TRBD1	TRBJ2-1	-	CASSFPGGNNEQFF	TGTGCCAGCAGTTTCCCAGGGGGTAACAATGAGCAGTTCTTC
TRBV7-7	-	TRBJ2-1	-	CASSLEPVVYNEQFF	TGTGCTAGCAGCTTAGAGCCAGTGGTCTACAATGAGCAGTTCTTC
TRBV21-1	-	TRBJ2-7	-	CASSNDRGSTYEQYF	TGTGCCAGCAGCAACGACAGGGGTTCAACCTACGAGCAGTACTTC
TRBV4-1	-	TRBJ2-7	-	CASSQEVGGRYEQYF	TGCGCCAGCAGCCAAGAGGTCGGGGGTCGGTACGAGCAGTACTTC
TRBV5-1	-	TRBJ1-6	once	CASSFGQPNSPLHF	TGCGCCAGCAGCTTCGGACAGCCTAATTCACCCCTCCACTTT
TRBV27	-	TRBJ2-7	-	CASSLRASSYEQYF	TGTGCCAGCAGTTTAAGGGCCAGCTCCTACGAGCAGTACTTC
TRBV9	-	TRBJ2-7	once	CASSLSGGHEQYF	TGTGCCAGCAGCCTTTCGGGTGGCCACGAGCAGTACTTC
TRBV27	-	TRBJ2-2	-	CASSGTKTGELFF	TGTGCCAGCAGTGGGACAAAGACCGGGGAGCTGTTTTTT
TRBV25-1	-	TRBJ2-3	-	CASSWGLLTDTQYF	TGTGCCAGCAGTTGGGGGCTACTCACAGATACGCAGTATTTT
TRBV5-6	TRBD1	TRBJ1-1	-	CASSFGTGDTEAFF	TGTGCCAGCAGCTTTGGGACAGGGGACACTGAAGCTTTCTTT